This TCR beta chain stems from a study of CD8+ T cells in alopecia areata. Study information: Treated patients swallowed 5 to 10 mg of oral tofacitinib twice daily. Study results and limitations: Clonality in lesional scalp, especially alopecia totalis/universalis, exceeded that of normal scalp.

This clone was picked up a small number of times. What it binds is not known. V was cut by 2 bases and J by 0 bases, with 2 bases left in between. Germline lookup yields CDR1 SGHTA and CDR2 FQGNSA. The CDR3 contains 12 residues. Collected material from alopecia areata patients comprised lesional scalp punch biopsies and peripheral blood. Extraction and reverse transcription of RNA yielded cDNA as the sequencing template. Some clones are missing from TCRdb's copy, which holds only in-frame ones; the method was immunoSEQ multiplex PCR. Counted here are around 160,000 clones, more than 40% occurring once; the ten biggest clones make up about 6.4%.

Sequenced sample: CD4+ T cells sorted from blood. The V gene is TRBV7-2, the J gene TRBJ2-7; D is uncertain. This sequence originates from a human donor with alopecia areata. The CDR3 loop is CASSLFSYEQYF. In DNA form, the CDR3 reads TGTGCCAGCAGCTTATTCTCCTACGAGCAGTACTTC.